One and the same sample provided the 30 T cell receptor beta chains below, sequenced in a study of T cells after yellow fever vaccination. Each CDR3 protein gets one entry after TCRdb re-called the 5' RACE reads with MiXCR. Counted here are 450,000 to 550,000 distinct CDR3 sequences, 20% to 25% occurring once; the ten biggest clones make up about 16%. The sequencing used PBMCs, collected roughly 23 days after the first yellow fever vaccination. The origin of the receptors is a man younger than 35 who received the YFV17D yellow fever vaccine.

This clonotype came up many times. J is TRBJ2-2 and V is TRBV11-2, with a possible D match to TRBD1 (5 bases). The CDR3 contains 16 residues. Germline values: CDR1 SGHAT, CDR2 FQNNGV. The V gene lost 2 bases and the J gene lost 3 bases, with 13 bases spanning the gap. Here the CDR3 DNA reads TGTGCCAGCAGCTTAAAGGGCAGGGCGGACACCGGGGAGCTGTTTTTT. It specifies CASSLKGRADTGELFF.

The chain links TRBV7-8 to TRBJ2-6; 9 nucleotides agree with TRBD1. The CDR3 covers 17 residues. V gave up 6 bases and J gave up 3 bases; unmatched junction bases: 9. Germline V gene sequence: CDR1 SGHVS, CDR2 FQNEAQ. The CDR3 is CASRATGGKLGANVLTF. The DNA of the CDR3 is TGTGCCAGCAGGGCAACAGGGGGCAAACTTGGGGCCAACGTCCTGACTTTC.

This clonotype has just a few counts. V gene TRBV29-1 combines with J gene TRBJ2-4; TRBD1 is a possible D gene (6 bases). V lost 5 bases and J 3 bases, leaving 11 bases between the germline ends. There are 13 residues in the CDR3. Germline V gene data show CDR1 as SQVTM and CDR2 as ANQGSEA. The CDR3 region is CSVTPGVKNIQYF. CDR3 nucleotides: TGCAGCGTTACCCCAGGGGTCAAAAACATTCAGTACTTC.

This clonotype was counted a few times. This chain links TRBV20-1 with TRBJ1-3, with D unclear. The ends were cut back, 0 bases at V and 4 bases at J, with 13 bases in the middle. Germline V lookup: CDR1 DFQATT, CDR2 SNEGSKA (reference sequence). The CDR3 totals 15 residues. The CDR3 spells CSARDPALGGNTIYF. CDR3 nucleotides: TGCAGTGCTAGAGATCCGGCTTTAGGGGGAAACACCATATATTTT.

The chain joins TRBV6-1 to TRBJ2-7; TRBD1 matches 7 bases. V lost 5 bases to trimming and J lost 2 bases; unmatched junction nucleotides: 6. This CDR3 has 14 residues. The germline V gene encodes CDR1 MNHNS and CDR2 SASEGT. DNA of the CDR3: TGTGCCAGCAGTCCCGGACAGGAGACCTACGAGCAGTACTTC. It yields the protein CASSPGQETYEQYF.

The genes are TRBV5-6 and TRBJ2-2; no reliable D call. Germline CDR1 SGHDT, CDR2 YYEEEE. The V and J ends lost 8 bases and 0 bases respectively, with 17 bases between them. CDR3 length equals 16 residues. CDR3 residues: CARSPGRYANTGELFF. The DNA for the CDR3 is TGTGCCAGGAGCCCCGGGCGATACGCGAACACCGGGGAGCTGTTTTTT.

The CDR3 reads CSARGGAANEKLFF. CDR3 bases: TGCAGTGCCCGAGGGGGGGCAGCTAATGAAAAACTGTTTTTT. This chain joins TRBV20-1 and TRBJ1-4, with D maybe TRBD1 (6 bases). The CDR3 length is 14 residues. Germline V CDR1 and CDR2: DFQATT, SNEGSKA (reference sequence). Trimming left V 6 bases short and J 3 bases short, with 14 bases between.

The chain joins TRBV6-1 to TRBJ2-1, with D possibly matching TRBD2 (6 bases). V was trimmed by 8 bases and J by 5 bases, leaving 19 bases between them. The germline V gene has CDR1 MNHNS and CDR2 SASEGT. The CDR3 is 15 amino acids. The CDR3 bases are TGTGCCAGCCCTTCTGGGGGGAGGAGAGACAATGAGCAGTTCTTC. Translated: CASPSGGRRDNEQFF.

This chain connects TRBV7-3 to TRBJ2-2; no reliable D call. The CDR3 is 14 amino acids. Germline CDR1 reads SGHTA; CDR2 reads FQGTGA. Between the trimmed V and J ends, which lost 2 bases and 7 bases, there was a span of 11 bases. The CDR3 loop reads CASSLHTSGGELFF. CDR3 in DNA: TGTGCCAGCAGCTTACATACGTCTGGCGGGGAGCTGTTTTTT.

This clonotype was seen only a few times. The V and J genes are TRBV15 and TRBJ1-5; D gene unclear. V was cut by 1 base and J by 4 bases, with 11 bases left in between. Germline CDR1 LNHNV, CDR2 YYDKDF (reference sequence). This CDR3 spans 15 amino acids. The chain's CDR3 is CATSRVNAQNQPQHF. CDR3 nucleotides: TGTGCCACCAGCAGAGTAAACGCCCAGAATCAGCCCCAGCATTTT. Complete variable domain (other parts from reference TRBV15 and TRBJ1-5): DAMVIQNPRYQVTQFGKPVTLSCSQTLNHNVMYWYQQKSSQAPKLLFHYYDKDFNNEADTPDNFQSRRPNTSFCFLDIRSPGLGDTAMYLCATSRVNAQNQPQHFGDGTRLSIL.

This clonotype was found a few times. This rearrangement joins TRBV5-1 to TRBJ1-2, with a tentative D call TRBD1 (6 bases). This CDR3 has 13 amino acids. The germline gives CDR1 SGHRS, CDR2 YFSETQ. V lost 4 bases, J lost 5 bases, and 12 bases lay in between. CDR3 sequence reads: CASSEQGGYGYTF. CDR3 DNA sequence: TGCGCCAGCAGCGAACAGGGCGGATATGGCTACACCTTC.

This clonotype was picked up one time. The V call is TRBV7-2, the J call TRBJ2-2; 8 nucleotides line up with TRBD2. The CDR3 is made up of 14 amino acids. Per the germline V gene, CDR1 is SGHTA and CDR2 is FQGNSA. The junction had 7 bases not matched to a gene; V was cut back by 6 bases and J by 7 bases. The CDR3 DNA is TGTGCCAGCAGATTTAGCGGGGTCAGCGGGGAGCTGTTTTTT. Amino acid sequence: CASRFSGVSGELFF.

A few counts support this clonotype. This sequence joins TRBV5-6 and TRBJ2-7; D not certain. This CDR3 is 12 amino acids long. Looked up from germline, CDR1 is SGHDT and CDR2 is YYEEEE. Trimming shortened V by 5 bases and J by 1 base, and 7 bases separated the two germline ends. DNA for the CDR3: TGTGCCAGCAGTATCGGTTCCTACGAGCAGTACGTC. It yields the protein CASSIGSYEQYV.

Note on this clonotype: The junction does not match germline at one end; this may be a read error. The J gene is TRBJ1-4, the V gene TRBV5-6; the D is unclear. Germline values: CDR1 SGHDT, CDR2 YYEEEE. The CDR3 totals 13 residues. The CDR3 DNA reads as TGTGCCAGCAGCTTGGGGGCCACCCCGGCCCCCGATTTT. Encoded protein: CASSLGATPAPDF.

This clonotype occurred many times. The chain links TRBV20-1 to TRBJ2-1, with D perhaps given as TRBD1 or TRBD2 (6 bases each). CDR1 is DFQATT and CDR2 is SNEGSKA in the germline V gene (reference sequence). The CDR3 is made up of 12 amino acids. The V end lost 6 bases, the J end lost 8 bases, and 14 bases lay between the germline ends. CDR3 coding DNA: TGCAGTGCCAGACTGGGGGGCGATGAGCAGTTCTTC. Translated, it gives CSARLGGDEQFF.

This clonotype turned up a few times. CDR3 loop: CASSFRPRQQETQYF. The CDR3 region has the DNA TGTGCCAGCAGTTTCCGACCCCGACAACAAGAGACCCAGTACTTC. The chain couples TRBV6-5 to TRBJ2-5; D gene unclear. This CDR3 region has 15 residues. V was clipped by 4 bases and J by 2 bases, with 14 bases between them. Germline V gene sequence: CDR1 MNHEY, CDR2 SVGAGI.

The chain combines TRBV6-1 with TRBJ2-3; 8 bases agree with TRBD2. In germline, CDR1 is MNHNS, CDR2 SASEGT. There are 17 residues in the CDR3. With V trimmed by 5 bases and J by 1 base, 11 bases remained unmatched. CDR3 in DNA: TGTGCCAGCAGTCTCGCCCCGGGAGGGCTACGCACAGATACGCAGTATTTT. It specifies CASSLAPGGLRTDTQYF.

This clonotype was seen more than once but under ten times. This chain links TRBV11-1 with TRBJ2-7; tentative D call: TRBD1 (5 bases). The V end lost 5 bases, the J end lost 6 bases, and 11 bases lay between the germline ends. The CDR3 extends over 12 amino acids. CDR1 and CDR2 from the germline V gene are SGHAT and FQDESV (reference sequence). The CDR3 loop is CASSPQGIEQYF. CDR3 in DNA: TGTGCCAGCAGCCCCCAGGGAATCGAGCAGTACTTC.

This clonotype was seen more than once but under ten times. V usage is TRBV5-1 and J usage is TRBJ2-7; D is unresolved. V was trimmed by 4 bases and J by 2 bases, leaving 13 bases between them. CDR3 size: 14 residues. The germline V gene has CDR1 SGHRS and CDR2 YFSETQ. The CDR3 loop reads CASSPFRFAYEQYF. The CDR3 DNA reads as TGCGCCAGCAGCCCCTTTCGATTCGCCTACGAGCAGTACTTC.

The chain couples TRBV7-9 to TRBJ2-2; tentative D call: TRBD2 (6 bases). This CDR3 has 13 amino acids. V lost 5 bases to trimming and J lost 6 bases, with 10 bases between them. Germline V gene sequence: CDR1 SEHNR, CDR2 FQNEAQ (reference sequence). The CDR3 here is CASSHGGSGELFF. CDR3 coding DNA: TGTGCCAGCAGCCACGGGGGATCCGGGGAGCTGTTTTTT. Full variable domain (outside the CDR3, taken from reference TRBV7-9 and TRBJ2-2): DTGVSQNPRHKITKRGQNVTFRCDPISEHNRLYWYRQTLGQGPEFLTYFQNEAQLEKSRLLSDRFSAERPKGSFSTLEIQRTEQGDSAMYLCASSHGGSGELFFGEGSRLTVL.

This clonotype has only a few counts. The chain carries TRBV4-3 and TRBJ2-1; TRBD2 might be the D (5 bases). CDR1 is LGHNA, CDR2 YSLEER, per germline. Trimming shortened V by 4 bases and J by 0 bases, and 16 bases separated the two germline ends. CDR3 length: 17 amino acids. The CDR3 sequence: CASSPSRGLSSYNEQFF. CDR3 nucleotides: TGCGCCAGCAGCCCGTCCAGAGGGTTGAGCTCCTACAATGAGCAGTTCTTC.

The chain employs TRBV5-5 and TRBJ1-5, with TRBD1 as a possible D gene (6 bases). Germline V gives CDR1 SGHKS, CDR2 YYEKEE (reference sequence). The CDR3 consists of 16 residues. V dropped 1 base and J dropped 5 bases, with 16 bases sitting between them. The CDR3 here is CASSLYIRTADQPQHF. The CDR3 nucleotides are TGTGCCAGCAGCTTGTACATCCGGACAGCGGATCAGCCCCAGCATTTT.

This clonotype has more than one count but fewer than ten. The chain uses TRBV12-3 or TRBV12-4 and TRBJ1-1, with D tentatively TRBD1 (5 bases). The CDR3 is 15 residues long. V shed 6 bases and J shed 0 bases, with 14 bases lying between them. The DNA of the CDR3 is TGTGCCAGCAGCCCCCAGGGACCCATGAACACTGAAGCTTTCTTT. This encodes CASSPQGPMNTEAFF.

The sample holds a few counts of this clonotype. V usage is TRBV6-2 or TRBV6-3 and J usage is TRBJ2-5, with D tentatively TRBD1 or TRBD2 (5 bases each). The CDR3 has 16 amino acids. Trimming took 6 bases from V and 3 from J, leaving 20 bases between them. CDR1 and CDR2 from the germline V gene are MNHEY and SVGEGT. This CDR3 is CASSLRIGTGKETQYF. The CDR3 DNA follows: TGTGCCAGCAGCCTCCGAATAGGGACCGGAAAAGAGACCCAGTACTTC.

The chain joins TRBV5-6 to TRBJ2-2, with 10 bases lining up with TRBD2. The CDR3 loop spans 19 amino acids. Germline CDR1 SGHDT, CDR2 YYEEEE. V shed 1 base, J shed 5 bases, and the junction held 14 bases outside the gene matches. The CDR3 region is CASSLLAGDPESGTGELFF. The CDR3 DNA is TGTGCCAGCAGCTTGCTAGCGGGGGACCCTGAAAGTGGAACCGGGGAGCTGTTTTTT.

The V gene is TRBV9, the J gene TRBJ2-1, with TRBD2 matching over 8 bases. Germline V gene lookup returns CDR1 SGDLS and CDR2 YYNGEE. V trimming: 3 bases; J trimming: 4 bases; junction bases outside the gene matches: 9. This CDR3 is built from 16 residues. CDR3 sequence reads: CASSGPRAGGYNEQFF. CDR3 sequence (DNA): TGTGCCAGCAGCGGGCCTAGGGCGGGGGGTTACAATGAGCAGTTCTTC.

This clonotype showed up just a few times. This chain uses TRBV5-1 with TRBJ2-2; the D gene is possibly TRBD1 (6 bases). Trimming removed 7 bases from V and 4 bases from J, with 20 bases in between. Germline V gene data show CDR1 as SGHRS and CDR2 as YFSETQ. CDR3 length equals 16 residues. CDR3 bases: TGCGCCAGCTCCCTACTGACAGGCGCGGGCACCGGGGAGCTGTTTTTT. Protein sequence: CASSLLTGAGTGELFF.

This clonotype showed up just a few times. The V call is TRBV4-2, the J call TRBJ2-3; 10 nucleotides align to TRBD2. The V segment lost 1 base and the J segment 9 bases; nucleotides outside the gene matches: 13. CDR3 length: 17 residues. Per the germline V gene, CDR1 is LGHNA and CDR2 is YNFKEQ. The DNA for the CDR3 is TGTGCCAGCAGCCAAGGTACAGCGGGGGGGATCAGATTCACGCAGTATTTT. Its protein is CASSQGTAGGIRFTQYF.

This clonotype was seen a few times. The V gene is TRBV5-7, the J gene TRBJ2-1; D call uncertain. TRBV5-7 counts as an open reading frame of uncertain function. Trimming removed 9 bases from V and 5 bases from J, with 18 bases in between. This CDR3 comprises 14 residues. The CDR3 DNA reads TGTGCCATGAGCCCCGGGCGACGGCACAATGAGCAGTTCTTC. This translates into CAMSPGRRHNEQFF.

This chain uses TRBV7-2 with TRBJ1-1; 7 bases fit TRBD1. The CDR3 is made up of 12 amino acids. Unmatched junction bases numbered 5, after V lost 5 bases and J lost 8 bases. CDR1 is SGHTA and CDR2 is FQGNSA in the germline V gene. The CDR3 sequence: CASSPGGDEAFF. The CDR3 bases are TGTGCCAGCAGCCCAGGGGGGGACGAAGCTTTCTTT.